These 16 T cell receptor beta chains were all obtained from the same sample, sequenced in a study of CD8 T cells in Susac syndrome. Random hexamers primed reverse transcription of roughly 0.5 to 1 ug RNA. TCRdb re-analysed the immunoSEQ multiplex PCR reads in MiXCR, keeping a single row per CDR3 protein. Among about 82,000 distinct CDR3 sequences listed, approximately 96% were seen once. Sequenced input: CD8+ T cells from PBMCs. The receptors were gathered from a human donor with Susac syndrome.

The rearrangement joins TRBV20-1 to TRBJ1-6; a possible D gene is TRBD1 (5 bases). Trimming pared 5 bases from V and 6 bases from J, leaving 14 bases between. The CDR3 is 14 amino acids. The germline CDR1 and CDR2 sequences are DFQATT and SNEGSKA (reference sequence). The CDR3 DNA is TGCAGTGCTCGGTCGCAGGGTCCTAATTCACCCCTCCACTTT. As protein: CSARSQGPNSPLHF.

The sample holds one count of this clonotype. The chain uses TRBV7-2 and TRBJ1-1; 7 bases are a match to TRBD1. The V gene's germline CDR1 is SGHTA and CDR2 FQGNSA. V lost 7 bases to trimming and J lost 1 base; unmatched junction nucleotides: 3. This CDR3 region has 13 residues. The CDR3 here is CASKEGANTEAFF. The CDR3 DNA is TGTGCCAGCAAGGAGGGGGCGAACACTGAAGCTTTCTTT.

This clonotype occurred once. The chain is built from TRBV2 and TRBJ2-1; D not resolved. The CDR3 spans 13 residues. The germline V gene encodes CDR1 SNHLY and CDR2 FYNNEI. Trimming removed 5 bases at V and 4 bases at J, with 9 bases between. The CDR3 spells CASSSGVYNEQFF. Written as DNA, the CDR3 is TGTGCCAGCAGTTCTGGAGTTTACAATGAGCAGTTCTTC.

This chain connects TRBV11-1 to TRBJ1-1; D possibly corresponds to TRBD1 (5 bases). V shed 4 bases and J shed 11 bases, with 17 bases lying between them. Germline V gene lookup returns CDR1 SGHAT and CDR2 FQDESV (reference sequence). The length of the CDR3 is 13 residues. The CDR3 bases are TGTGCCAGCAGCTACACCGGGGGTCGTGGCGCTTTCTTT. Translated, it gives CASSYTGGRGAFF. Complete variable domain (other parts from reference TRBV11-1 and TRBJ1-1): EAEVAQSPRYKITEKSQAVAFWCDPISGHATLYWYRQILGQGPELLVQFQDESVVDDSQLPKDRFSAERLKGVDSTLKIQPAELGDSAMYLCASSYTGGRGAFFGQGTRLTVV.

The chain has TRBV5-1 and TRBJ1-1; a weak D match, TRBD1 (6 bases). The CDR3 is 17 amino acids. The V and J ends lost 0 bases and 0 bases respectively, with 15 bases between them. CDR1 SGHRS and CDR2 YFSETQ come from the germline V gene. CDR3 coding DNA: TGCGCCAGCAGCTTGGTATGGACAGTCGACATGAACACTGAAGCTTTCTTT. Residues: CASSLVWTVDMNTEAFF.

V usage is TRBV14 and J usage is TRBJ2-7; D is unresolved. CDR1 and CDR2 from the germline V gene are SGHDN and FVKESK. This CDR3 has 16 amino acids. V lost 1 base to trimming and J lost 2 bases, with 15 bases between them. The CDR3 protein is CASSQVPGQVTYEQYF. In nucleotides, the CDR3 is TGTGCCAGCAGCCAAGTTCCCGGTCAGGTAACCTACGAGCAGTACTTC.

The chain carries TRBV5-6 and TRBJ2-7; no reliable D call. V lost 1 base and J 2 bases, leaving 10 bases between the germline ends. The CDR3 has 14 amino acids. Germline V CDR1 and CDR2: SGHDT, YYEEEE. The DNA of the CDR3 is TGTGCCAGCAGCTTGATGCGGCCCCCCTACGAGCAGTACTTC. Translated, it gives CASSLMRPPYEQYF.

The CDR3 bases are TGTGCCAGCGCGTCTCAGAGCTCCTACAATGAGCAGTTCTTC. The encoded protein is CASASQSSYNEQFF. The chain is built from TRBV28 and TRBJ2-1, with D hard to call. Trimming took 8 bases from V and 0 from J, leaving 11 bases between them. CDR1 and CDR2 from the germline V gene are MDHEN and SYDVKM. The CDR3 contains 14 residues.

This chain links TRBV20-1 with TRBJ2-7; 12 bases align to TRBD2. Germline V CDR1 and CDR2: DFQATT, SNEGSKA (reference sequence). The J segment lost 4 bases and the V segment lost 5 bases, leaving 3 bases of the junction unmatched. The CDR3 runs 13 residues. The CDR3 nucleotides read TGCAGTGCTGCGACTAGCGGGGGATACGAGCAGTACTTC. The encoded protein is CSAATSGGYEQYF.

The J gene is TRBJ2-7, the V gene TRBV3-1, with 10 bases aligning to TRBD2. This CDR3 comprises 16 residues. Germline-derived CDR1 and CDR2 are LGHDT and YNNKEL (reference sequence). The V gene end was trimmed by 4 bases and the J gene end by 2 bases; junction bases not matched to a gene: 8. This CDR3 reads CASSLRWTSGPYEQYF. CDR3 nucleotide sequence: TGTGCCAGCAGCCTCCGGTGGACTAGCGGCCCCTACGAGCAGTACTTC.

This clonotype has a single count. The CDR3 region has the DNA TGCAGTGTGACGACTAGCGGGTGGAGCTCCTACAATGAGCAGTTCTTC. Its protein is CSVTTSGWSSYNEQFF. V is TRBV20-1 and J is TRBJ2-1; 10 bases line up with TRBD2. The CDR3 is made up of 16 amino acids. CDR1 and CDR2 from the germline V gene are DFQATT and SNEGSKA (reference sequence). Trimming at V came to 7 bases and at J to 0 bases, leaving 9 bases not matched to a gene.

The CDR3 reads CATSRDHLEQYF. The CDR3 coding sequence is TGTGCCACCAGCAGAGATCACCTCGAGCAGTACTTC. The V gene is TRBV15, the J gene TRBJ2-7; the D is unclear. The CDR3 has 12 amino acids. CDR1 is LNHNV, CDR2 YYDKDF, per germline (reference sequence). V lost 0 bases and J 6 bases, leaving 6 bases between the germline ends.

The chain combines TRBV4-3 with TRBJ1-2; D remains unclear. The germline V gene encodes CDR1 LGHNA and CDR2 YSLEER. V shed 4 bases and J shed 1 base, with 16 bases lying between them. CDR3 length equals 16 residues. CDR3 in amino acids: CASSPDRGPLNYGYTF. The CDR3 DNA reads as TGCGCCAGCAGCCCGGACCGAGGACCACTTAACTATGGCTACACCTTC.

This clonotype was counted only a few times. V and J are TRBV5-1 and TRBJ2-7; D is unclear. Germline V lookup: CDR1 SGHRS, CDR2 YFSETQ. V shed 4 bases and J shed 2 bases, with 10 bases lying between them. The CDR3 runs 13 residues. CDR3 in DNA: TGCGCCAGCAGCGCGAGTAAAACCTACGAGCAGTACTTC. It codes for CASSASKTYEQYF. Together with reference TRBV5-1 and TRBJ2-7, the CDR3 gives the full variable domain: KAGVTQTPRYLIKTRGQQVTLSCSPISGHRSVSWYQQTPGQGLQFLFEYFSETQRNKGNFPGRFSGRQFSNSRSEMNVSTLELGDSALYLCASSASKTYEQYFGPGTRLTVT.

CDR3 sequence reads: CSARGTANYGYTF. DNA for the CDR3: TGCAGTGCTAGAGGGACAGCTAACTATGGCTACACCTTC. The rearrangement joins TRBV20-1 to TRBJ1-2; TRBD1 is a possible D gene (6 bases). V shed 1 base and J shed 0 bases, with 6 bases lying between them. Germline V lookup: CDR1 DFQATT, CDR2 SNEGSKA (reference sequence). The CDR3 is 13 amino acids.

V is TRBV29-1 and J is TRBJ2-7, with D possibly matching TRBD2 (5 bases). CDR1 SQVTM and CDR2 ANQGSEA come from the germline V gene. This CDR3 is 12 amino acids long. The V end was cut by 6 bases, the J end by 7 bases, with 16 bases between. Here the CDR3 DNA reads TGCAGCGTCGGCGAGGGTCAGTGGGAGCAGTACTTC. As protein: CSVGEGQWEQYF.